The rows below give T cell receptor beta chains drawn from one sample of a study of blood T cells in healthy people across ages. TCRdb used MiXCR to reprocess the 5' RACE reads, holding one entry per CDR3 protein. In the table there are around 1,000,000 distinct CDR3 sequences, under 30% of which are singletons. The data also belong to a second study, concerning T cells of mothers and their children.

The material sequenced was blood. These receptors were taken from a girl aged 2 to 9 in good health. The CDR3 runs from the conserved cysteine through the conserved F or W. D genes are given only for firm matches. Size tells how often a clone was seen (once, few, many) or the class of an expanded clone, and some rows leave it out.

V,J,D,size,DNA,CDR3
TRBV4-1,TRBJ2-5,NA,NA,TGCGCCAGCAGCCAAGGAGGGCTCCACCAAGAGACCCAGTACTTC,CASSQGGLHQETQYF
TRBV5-5,TRBJ1-5,NA,NA,TGTGCCAGCAGCGCCGGGACATTCAGCAATCAGCCCCAGCATTTT,CASSAGTFSNQPQHF
TRBV7-2,TRBJ2-5,NA,NA,TGTGCCAGCAGCTTACCCGGGGGTTATGAGACCCAGTACTTC,CASSLPGGYETQYF
TRBV20-1,TRBJ1-3,NA,few,TGCAGCGCCACTCAGGGTCTCTCTAACACCATATATTTT,CSATQGLSNTIYF
TRBV4-1,TRBJ2-2,NA,NA,TGCGCCAGCCGACGGGTGTCCGGGGAGCTGTTTTTT,CASRRVSGELFF
TRBV7-9,TRBJ1-4,NA,NA,TGTGCCAGCAGCCCAAGCGAGGACGAGTTCTCCCTTGCAACTAATGAAAAACTGTTTTTT,CASSPSEDEFSLATNEKLFF
TRBV11-2,TRBJ2-1,NA,few,TGTGCCAGCAGCTTAGAAGGCTCAATACCCTATGAGCAGTTCTTC,CASSLEGSIPYEQFF
TRBV6-5,TRBJ1-1,NA,NA,TGTGCCAGCAGCCTGTCCGACACCGTGAACACTGAAGCTTTCTTT,CASSLSDTVNTEAFF
TRBV6-2/TRBV6-3,TRBJ2-7,NA,NA,TGTGCCAGCAGTTACTCTTTACGGGAGCCGACCTACGAGCAGTACTTC,CASSYSLREPTYEQYF
TRBV5-8,TRBJ1-5,NA,few,TGTGCCAGCAGCTTGGATGGGACTAATCAGCCCCAGCATTTT,CASSLDGTNQPQHF
TRBV27,TRBJ2-7,NA,NA,TGTGCCAGCAATGGGCAGGGTCTTGCCGAGCAGTACTTC,CASNGQGLAEQYF
TRBV14,TRBJ2-3,NA,few,TGTGCCAGCAGCCAAGAAATCGGGGGTGCAGATACGCAGTATTTT,CASSQEIGGADTQYF
TRBV6-5,TRBJ2-1,NA,NA,TGTGCCAGCAGTTACTCTAGCCCGAATGAGCAGTTCTTC,CASSYSSPNEQFF
TRBV25-1,TRBJ2-7,NA,NA,TGTGCCAGCAGTTCTCTCTTGGGCCCTTCCTACGAGCAGTACTTC,CASSSLLGPSYEQYF
TRBV7-3,TRBJ1-2,NA,NA,TGTGCCAGCAGCGGGGGAGGGACGGGGGAGGATGGCTACACCTTC,CASSGGGTGEDGYTF
TRBV20-1,TRBJ2-3,NA,NA,TGCAGTGCTAGTAGGGACACCTACACAGATACGCAGTATTTT,CSASRDTYTDTQYF
TRBV15,TRBJ2-5,TRBD2,NA,TGTGCCACCAGCACCGGTGTAGGGACTAGCGCGGCCGGGGCCCAGTACTTC,CATSTGVGTSAAGAQYF
TRBV20-1,TRBJ1-4,NA,few,TGCAGTGCTATTCGGGGGGAAAATGAAAAACTGTTTTTT,CSAIRGENEKLFF
TRBV7-9,TRBJ1-4,TRBD1,NA,TGTGCCAGCAGCTTACGGACAGGGAATAATGAAAAACTGTTTTTT,CASSLRTGNNEKLFF
TRBV20-1,TRBJ2-5,TRBD2,NA,TGCAGTGCTCCATCTAGCGGGATGGGGACCCAGTACTTC,CSAPSSGMGTQYF
TRBV5-1,TRBJ2-2,TRBD1,NA,TGCGCCAGCCACCCAGGGGGACCGAACACCGGGGAGCTGTTTTTT,CASHPGGPNTGELFF
TRBV12-3/TRBV12-4,TRBJ1-3,NA,few,TGTGCCGGGGGAGCTGGAAACACCATATATTTT,CAGGAGNTIYF
TRBV29-1,TRBJ1-5,NA,NA,TGCAGCGCTGCCCTCGGGGAGAGAGGCAATCAGCCCCAGCATTTT,CSAALGERGNQPQHF
TRBV7-3,TRBJ1-2,NA,few,TGTGCCAGCAGCCAGGACGGATCGAACTATGGCTACACCTTC,CASSQDGSNYGYTF
TRBV5-5,TRBJ2-5,NA,once,TGTGCCAGCAGCTTGGGAGGGCAGGGACAAGAGACCCAGTACTTC,CASSLGGQGQETQYF
TRBV20-1,TRBJ2-7,NA,NA,TGCAGTGCTAGCGGGGAACAGGGGCAGTACTTC,CSASGEQGQYF
TRBV5-1,TRBJ2-3,NA,NA,TGCGCCAGCAGCTTGGGGGGCCAGACTAGAGATACGCAGTATTTT,CASSLGGQTRDTQYF
TRBV7-2,TRBJ1-6,NA,few,TGTGCCAGCAGCTTAGGGGCTGGGGGCACCCTCCACTTT,CASSLGAGGTLHF
TRBV6-5,TRBJ2-5,TRBD2,NA,TGTGCCAGCAGTTACGGGGCGACTAGCGGGGGTGAAGAGACCCAGTACTTC,CASSYGATSGGEETQYF
TRBV5-1,TRBJ2-4,NA,few,TGCGCCAGCAGCTTGTTTCCCGGGGACATTCAGTACTTC,CASSLFPGDIQYF
TRBV20-1,TRBJ1-2,NA,NA,TGCAGTGCTAGAGTAGTGGACCCTCAAGTCTATGGCTACACCTTC,CSARVVDPQVYGYTF
TRBV27,TRBJ2-3,NA,NA,TGTGCCAGCAGTTGGGGCGGGAACTGGGATACGCAGTATTTT,CASSWGGNWDTQYF
TRBV5-1,TRBJ2-1,NA,few,TGCGCCAGCAGCTTGGTAACAGGGAGGTACAATGAGCAGTTCTTC,CASSLVTGRYNEQFF
TRBV24-1,TRBJ1-1,NA,few,TGTGCCACCAGTGATTTAGAAGGGACTCAAGCTTTCTTT,CATSDLEGTQAFF
TRBV12-3/TRBV12-4,TRBJ2-1,NA,NA,TGTGCCAGCAGCATTGGGCCCTACAATGAGCAGTTCTTC,CASSIGPYNEQFF
TRBV3-1,TRBJ2-5,NA,NA,TGTGCCAGCAGCCAAGTTGGAGGGAGAGGGGCCCGAGAGACCCAGTACTTC,CASSQVGGRGARETQYF
TRBV9,TRBJ2-1,TRBD1,few,TGTGCCAGCAGCGTACGTCCCGTTACAGGGGATGAGCAGTTCTTC,CASSVRPVTGDEQFF
TRBV7-2,TRBJ1-4,NA,NA,TGTGCCAGCAGCTTCGGGACTTATAATGAAAAACTGTTTTTT,CASSFGTYNEKLFF
TRBV5-1,TRBJ2-3,NA,NA,TGCGCCAGCAGCTTGGAAGGCGGGGCCGCAGATACGCAGTATTTT,CASSLEGGAADTQYF
TRBV6-5,TRBJ1-2,TRBD1,few,TGTGCCAGCAGTTACCAGGGGGCGAGTGGCTACACCTTC,CASSYQGASGYTF
TRBV20-1,TRBJ2-7,TRBD2,few,TGCAGTGCTAGTATTAAGGGCGGGAGCGGCCCCCTCGTGGGGCAGTACTTC,CSASIKGGSGPLVGQYF
TRBV28,TRBJ2-6,NA,few,TGTGCCAGCAGTCCTCCGAGGGGGGCCAACGTCCTGACTTTC,CASSPPRGANVLTF
TRBV7-2,TRBJ2-7,NA,many,TGTGCCAGCAGCTTGGAGGTGGGGTACGAGCAGTACTTC,CASSLEVGYEQYF
TRBV6-5,TRBJ1-4,NA,few,TGTGCCAGCAGTTACTCGAGCGTCGGCCCCACTCCAACTAATGAAAAACTGTTTTTT,CASSYSSVGPTPTNEKLFF
TRBV4-3,TRBJ1-2,TRBD1,few,TGCGCCAGCAGCCAAGGTCCAGGGGGTTATGGCTACACCTTC,CASSQGPGGYGYTF
TRBV29-1,TRBJ2-7,NA,NA,TGCAGCGTTAGTAAAGGAACAGGAGGCCTCTACGAGCAGTACTTC,CSVSKGTGGLYEQYF
TRBV5-1,TRBJ2-5,TRBD2,once,TGCGCCAGCAGCTCGGGGACTACATCACAAGAGACCCAGTACTTC,CASSSGTTSQETQYF
TRBV18,TRBJ2-1,TRBD2,once,TGTGCCAGCTCTCCACTAGCGGGAGAAGACAATGAGCAGTTCTTC,CASSPLAGEDNEQFF
TRBV20-1,TRBJ2-6,NA,few,TGCAGTGTCCCGTATGGGGCCAACGTCCTGACTTTC,CSVPYGANVLTF
TRBV7-2,TRBJ2-7,TRBD2,NA,TGTGCCAGCAGCGTTACTAGCGGGAGTGGTTACGAGCAGTACTTC,CASSVTSGSGYEQYF
TRBV4-3,TRBJ1-2,NA,few,TGCGCCAGCAGCCGACTGGTTTTAGGCAACGTCTTCGGCTGGTATGGCTACACCTTC,CASSRLVLGNVFGWYGYTF
TRBV28,TRBJ2-7,NA,few,TGTGCCAGCAGGCCCTTAGGGAGGACTATCGGGGAAGAGCAGTACTTC,CASRPLGRTIGEEQYF
TRBV29-1,TRBJ2-2,NA,NA,TGCAGCGTAGGTGGGGGCGCAGTCACCGGGGAGCTGTTTTTT,CSVGGGAVTGELFF
TRBV5-1,TRBJ2-5,NA,NA,TGCGCCAGCAGGTCTACCCCCGCACAGGGTGCCTTGGAGACCCAGTACTTC,CASRSTPAQGALETQYF
TRBV7-3,TRBJ1-2,TRBD1,NA,TGTGCCAGCAGTCTGCCAGGGACAGGGGCCCTCAATGGCTACACCTTC,CASSLPGTGALNGYTF